This T cell receptor (beta chain) was documented in a study of CD8 T cells in ankylosing spondylitis. Overall study results and limits: In ankylosing spondylitis patients, matched synovial fluid reportedly showed significant enrichment of disease-linked clones. Disease-linked clones were found to be CD8+ and relatively rare in peripheral blood.

This clonotype was recorded a few times. What it recognizes is unknown. Looked up from germline, CDR1 is DFQATT and CDR2 is SNEGSKA (reference sequence). Trimming left V 2 bases short and J 7 bases short, with 18 bases between. There are 15 residues in the CDR3. Each TCR beta library was made by quantitative 5'-RACE that incorporated molecular barcodes. TCRdb independently ran MiXCR on the 5' RACE reads; one entry per CDR3 protein. This sample yields 350,000 to 450,000 distinct CDR3 sequences, of which 20% are seen a single time; around 14% belongs to the top ten. This clonotype was obtained from a male donor with ankylosing spondylitis or in good health (not recorded which). Sequences were obtained from blood, either unsorted or a sorted T cell fraction (not recorded which). The V call is TRBV20-1, the J call TRBJ2-1; a weak D match, TRBD2 (7 bases). The CDR3 here is CSARPLRGGGNEQFF. Here the CDR3 DNA reads TGCAGTGCTAGACCCTTAAGGGGGGGCGGGAATGAGCAGTTCTTC.